The 16 T cell receptor beta chains listed next were all sequenced from one sample in a study of chemoradiotherapy in HPV16-positive cancers. The method was immunoSEQ multiplex PCR; TCRdb's version includes in-frame clones alone and lacks a portion of them. The table lists about 5,300 clones, roughly 86% of them singletons, with 2.4% in the top ten. Material: tumor tissue, obtained from a patient who underwent chemoradiotherapy. The receptors derive from a human donor with HPV-associated anogenital cancer.

The chain recombines TRBV6-6 with TRBJ2-2; 7 bases align to TRBD2. In germline, CDR1 is MNHNY, CDR2 SVGAGI (reference sequence). The V segment lost 6 bases and the J segment 6 bases; nucleotides outside the gene matches: 10. The CDR3 runs 15 residues. CDR3 sequence reads: CASSPWGGYSGELFF. The CDR3 bases are TGTGCCAGCAGCCCATGGGGGGGATATTCCGGGGAGCTGTTTTTT.

CDR3 amino acids: CASSQEATPRTEAFF. CDR3 sequence (DNA): TGCGCCAGCAGCCAAGAGGCCACTCCTAGGACTGAAGCTTTCTTT. The V gene is TRBV4-3, the J gene TRBJ1-1; D not resolved. Trimming stripped 0 bases from V and 5 bases from J, with 13 bases between. The V gene's germline CDR1 is LGHNA and CDR2 YSLEER. CDR3 length: 15 amino acids.

V usage is TRBV7-6 and J usage is TRBJ1-1; D is unresolved. The CDR3 runs 13 residues. The germline gives CDR1 SGHVS, CDR2 FNYEAQ. The V and J ends lost 6 bases and 3 bases respectively, with 11 bases between them. CDR3: CASSYKADTEAFF. In nucleotides, the CDR3 is TGTGCCAGCAGTTATAAGGCTGACACTGAAGCTTTCTTT.

This clone was found a few times. The rearrangement links TRBV9 to TRBJ2-3; 8 bases map to TRBD2. Germline trimming cut 3 bases from V and 6 bases from J; bases unmatched to any gene: 9. The germline gives CDR1 SGDLS, CDR2 YYNGEE. The CDR3 loop spans 15 amino acids. The CDR3 spells CASSAGGLSSDTQYF. DNA of the CDR3: TGTGCCAGCAGCGCGGGGGGGCTATCATCGGATACGCAGTATTTT.

V and J are TRBV12-5 and TRBJ2-5; D call uncertain. Germline CDR1 is LGHNT and CDR2 is FRNRAP. CDR3 length equals 15 residues. The ends were cut back, 1 base at V and 2 bases at J, with 11 bases in the middle. DNA for the CDR3: TGTGCTAGTGGTTTGGGCCGACGGTATCAAGAGACCCAGTACTTC. This sequence encodes CASGLGRRYQETQYF.

The CDR3 reads CASSQGLQGGTEAFF. In nucleotides, the CDR3 is TGCGCCAGCAGCCAAGGGTTACAGGGGGGCACTGAAGCTTTCTTT. The chain carries TRBV4-1 and TRBJ1-1; 8 bases map to TRBD1. Unmatched junction bases numbered 5, after V lost 1 base and J lost 4 bases. From germline, CDR1 is MGHRA and CDR2 YSYEKL. The CDR3 is made up of 15 amino acids.

V and J are TRBV9 and TRBJ2-3; 13 bases match TRBD2. CDR1 and CDR2 from the germline V gene are SGDLS and YYNGEE. This CDR3 is 15 amino acids long. Unmatched junction bases numbered 4, after V lost 3 bases and J lost 6 bases. The CDR3 region is CASSGTSGSWDTQYF. Here the CDR3 DNA reads TGTGCCAGCAGCGGGACTAGCGGGAGTTGGGATACGCAGTATTTT. The full variable domain, completed using reference TRBV9 and TRBJ2-3, is DSGVTQTPKHLITATGQRVTLRCSPRSGDLSVYWYQQSLDQGLQFLIQYYNGEERAKGNILERFSAQQFPDLHSELNLSSLELGDSALYFCASSGTSGSWDTQYFGPGTRLTVL.

This chain connects TRBV27 to TRBJ1-4; D gene unclear. Germline loops: CDR1 MNHEY, CDR2 SMNVEV (reference sequence). This CDR3 is 12 amino acids long. V gave up 5 bases and J gave up 4 bases, with 5 bases separating them. The CDR3 DNA sequence: TGTGCCAGCAGTAGGGTTAATGAAAAACTGTTTTTT. It translates to CASSRVNEKLFF.

The rearrangement links TRBV6-5 to TRBJ2-3; D could derive from TRBD1 or TRBD2 (7 bases each). V lost 5 bases and J 2 bases, leaving 14 bases between the germline ends. The CDR3 has 15 residues. The germline gives CDR1 MNHEY, CDR2 SVGAGI. The CDR3 DNA is TGTGCCAGCAGTGGGGGAGGGGGCGTCACAGATACGCAGTATTTT. Translated, it gives CASSGGGGVTDTQYF.

This rearrangement joins TRBV5-5 to TRBJ2-7; maybe TRBD1 (7 bases). Trimming cost V 6 bases and J 1 base, with 17 bases left between them. CDR1 SGHKS and CDR2 YYEKEE come from the germline V gene (reference sequence). There are 15 residues in the CDR3. CDR3 bases: TGTGCCAGCACGAAAGCGGCGGGACAGTCCTACGAGCAGTACTTC. It translates to CASTKAAGQSYEQYF. The whole variable domain, remainder taken from reference TRBV5-5 and TRBJ2-7, is DAGVTQSPTHLIKTRGQQVTLRCSPISGHKSVSWYQQVLGQGPQFIFQYYEKEERGRGNFPDRFSARQFPNYSSELNVNALLLGDSALYLCASTKAAGQSYEQYFGPGTRLTVT.

This chain connects TRBV19 to TRBJ1-2, with D unclear. The CDR3 is 12 residues long. Between the trimmed V and J ends, which lost 7 bases and 4 bases, there was a span of 10 bases. Germline assignment: CDR1 LNHDA and CDR2 SQIVND (reference sequence). This CDR3 reads CASNKGSYGYTF. CDR3 DNA: TGTGCCAGTAATAAGGGATCCTATGGCTACACCTTC.

This clone was found once. The chain has TRBV11-2 and TRBJ1-1; D is unclear. The CDR3 covers 13 residues. Trimming removed 3 bases from V and 5 bases from J, with 10 bases in between. Per germline, CDR1 SGHAT and CDR2 FQNNGV. CDR3 protein: CASSFQGWTEAFF. The CDR3 DNA reads TGTGCCAGCAGCTTTCAAGGCTGGACTGAAGCTTTCTTT.

The rearrangement links TRBV5-1 to TRBJ2-7; maybe TRBD2 (6 bases). The germline V gene has CDR1 SGHRS and CDR2 YFSETQ. V gave up 1 base and J gave up 2 bases, with 19 bases separating them. The CDR3 is 17 amino acids. The CDR3 loop reads CASSLLMVGGKTYEQYF. The CDR3 DNA reads as TGCGCCAGCAGCTTGCTGATGGTTGGAGGGAAAACCTACGAGCAGTACTTC. The whole variable domain, remainder taken from reference TRBV5-1 and TRBJ2-7, is KAGVTQTPRYLIKTRGQQVTLSCSPISGHRSVSWYQQTPGQGLQFLFEYFSETQRNKGNFPGRFSGRQFSNSRSEMNVSTLELGDSALYLCASSLLMVGGKTYEQYFGPGTRLTVT.

This chain joins TRBV5-1 and TRBJ2-3; D gene uncertain. This CDR3 region has 12 residues. Trimming left V 4 bases short and J 0 bases short, with 3 bases between. The germline gives CDR1 SGHRS, CDR2 YFSETQ. DNA for the CDR3: TGCGCCAGCAGCCCAAGCACAGATACGCAGTATTTT. The encoded protein is CASSPSTDTQYF.

The chain is built from TRBV6-5 and TRBJ2-3; D is undetermined. Germline V gene lookup returns CDR1 MNHEY and CDR2 SVGAGI. With 5 bases removed from V and 3 bases from J, the gap between germline ends came to 3 bases. The CDR3 runs to 11 residues. The CDR3 loop is CASSKTDTQYF. DNA for the CDR3: TGTGCCAGCAGTAAGACAGATACGCAGTATTTT.

The rearrangement uses TRBV7-2 and TRBJ2-7, with 7 bases that match TRBD2. The germline V gene has CDR1 SGHTA and CDR2 FQGNSA. This CDR3 comprises 14 residues. V trimming: 5 bases; J trimming: 3 bases; junction bases outside the gene matches: 7. CDR3 amino acids: CASSPGLGDYEQYF. The CDR3 nucleotides read TGTGCCAGCAGCCCCGGACTAGGAGACTACGAGCAGTACTTC.